This T cell receptor beta chain was profiled in a study of blood T cells in healthy people across ages. Isolation of PBMCs gave at least 6 million cells per sample. The study's findings and limits: Strong correlation linked observed beta diversity and percent naive T cells.

The authors ran a second PCR of roughly 6 to 12 cycles using a sample-barcoded 5' primer and a J-beta primer mix. Sequencing yielded, for each sample, at least 3 million paired-end reads carrying CDR3. TCRdb itself ran the 5' RACE reads through MiXCR, one entry per CDR3 protein. The sample yields under 1 million distinct CDR3 sequences, about 42% seen once. Concerning this clonotype itself: Its antigen is not known.

The source material was blood. The sequence derives from a man aged 55 to 70 in good health.

CDR3 residues: CASSRGAGGARYNEQYF. Written as DNA, the CDR3 is TGCGCCAGCAGCCGCGGTGCCGGGGGGGCCCGCTACAATGAGCAGTACTTC. This sequence joins TRBV4-1 and TRBJ2-5, with 8 bases fitting TRBD2. With V trimmed by 4 bases and J by 11 bases, 21 bases remained unmatched. CDR3 length: 17 residues. Germline CDR1 MGHRA, CDR2 YSYEKL.